What follows are 17 T cell receptor beta chains derived from one specimen sequenced in a study of a mutant IDH1 vaccine in newly diagnosed glioma. Repertoires were generated with immunoSEQ multiplex PCR, while TCRdb's copy carries only in-frame clones and drops some. The sample contains approximately 66,000 clones, approximately 80% of which appear only once. Which antigens these TCRs recognize remains unknown. Noted time point: week 23, last vaccination. Every vaccination contained 300 ug of the mutant IDH1 20-mer peptide and was paired with topical imiquimod. The sample was PBMCs, taken from a glioma patient whose treatment included an IDH1 peptide vaccine. The receptor set was obtained from a man younger than 35 with glioma.

This chain connects TRBV14 to TRBJ1-2; D ambiguous. V was trimmed by 1 base and J by 0 bases, leaving 6 bases between them. The germline CDR1 and CDR2 sequences are SGHDN and FVKESK. The CDR3 sequence is 14 residues long. The CDR3 sequence is CASSQVSPNYGYTF. As DNA, the CDR3 is TGTGCCAGCAGCCAAGTATCACCTAACTATGGCTACACCTTC.

This clone was counted only a few times. The V gene is TRBV6-1, the J gene TRBJ1-5, with D perhaps matching TRBD1 (5 bases). CDR3 length equals 14 residues. V dropped 4 bases and J dropped 4 bases, with 11 bases sitting between them. Germline lookup yields CDR1 MNHNS and CDR2 SASEGT. In nucleotides, the CDR3 is TGTGCCAGCAGTGGGCAGGGATGGAATCAGCCCCAGCATTTT. Encoded protein: CASSGQGWNQPQHF.

This chain uses TRBV6-5 with TRBJ1-2; D ambiguous. In germline, CDR1 is MNHEY, CDR2 SVGAGI. The CDR3 is 13 residues long. V lost 9 bases and J lost 3, with 14 bases in between. CDR3 region: CASHKTIYYGYTF. CDR3 DNA: TGTGCCAGTCACAAGACTATCTACTATGGCTACACCTTC.

The sample holds one count of this clone. The J gene is TRBJ1-2, the V gene TRBV6-5, with 8 bases fitting TRBD1. There are 13 residues in the CDR3. Looked up from germline, CDR1 is MNHEY and CDR2 is SVGAGI. J gave up 3 bases and V 6 bases, and 3 bases lay outside the gene matches. CDR3 DNA sequence: TGTGCCAGCAGCCTCAGGGGGCACTATGGCTACACCTTC. Amino acid sequence: CASSLRGHYGYTF.

This clone was recorded only once. V and J are TRBV5-6 and TRBJ2-5, with TRBD1 matching 8 bases. The CDR3 contains 13 residues. Per the germline V gene, CDR1 is SGHDT and CDR2 is YYEEEE. Trimming cost V 0 bases and J 6 bases; bases outside gene matches: 1. The CDR3 nucleotides read TGTGCCAGCAGCTTGGGACAGGGGAAGACCCAGTACTTC. Translation gives CASSLGQGKTQYF. Full variable domain (rest looked up from reference TRBV5-6 and TRBJ2-5): DAGVTQSPTHLIKTRGQQVTLRCSPKSGHDTVSWYQQALGQGPQFIFQYYEEEERQRGNFPDRFSGHQFPNYSSELNVNALLLGDSALYLCASSLGQGKTQYFGPGTRLLVL.

In its sample, this clone was seen a few times. This CDR3 reads CASSIIQGPRTEAFF. As DNA, the CDR3 is TGTGCCAGTAGTATAATCCAGGGCCCGAGGACTGAAGCTTTCTTT. The gene calls are TRBV19 and TRBJ1-1; possibly TRBD1 for D (5 bases). This CDR3 spans 15 amino acids. V was trimmed by 2 bases and J by 5 bases, leaving 15 bases between them. Germline CDR1 LNHDA, CDR2 SQIVND (reference sequence).

This sequence joins TRBV14 and TRBJ2-5; possible D gene TRBD1, 5 bases. From germline, CDR1 is SGHDN and CDR2 FVKESK. Trimming removed 1 base at V and 1 base at J, with 10 bases between. CDR3 length equals 15 residues. CDR3 region: CASSQGTGFQETQYF. The CDR3 nucleotides read TGTGCCAGCAGCCAAGGAACAGGATTCCAAGAGACCCAGTACTTC.

The rearrangement joins TRBV9 to TRBJ1-1; D is possibly TRBD1 (5 bases). V lost 3 bases to trimming and J lost 9 bases, with 21 bases between them. The CDR3 spans 15 residues. Germline loops: CDR1 SGDLS, CDR2 YYNGEE. CDR3 loop: CASSANQAGRGKAFF. The CDR3 DNA follows: TGTGCCAGCAGCGCCAACCAGGCGGGGCGGGGTAAAGCTTTCTTT.

V usage is TRBV6-5 and J usage is TRBJ1-5; 7 bases fit TRBD1. The CDR3 has 13 amino acids. Per germline, CDR1 MNHEY and CDR2 SVGAGI. The junction had 7 bases not matched to a gene; V was cut back by 8 bases and J by 6 bases. The CDR3 region is CASDVGGIQPQHF. The CDR3, as DNA: TGTGCCAGCGATGTAGGGGGCATTCAGCCCCAGCATTTT.

The chain carries TRBV7-2 and TRBJ1-3; TRBD1 matches at 7 bases. Germline V gene sequence: CDR1 SGHTA, CDR2 FQGNSA. The CDR3 is 15 amino acids. Unmatched junction bases numbered 5, after V lost 5 bases and J lost 1 base. For the CDR3, the DNA is TGTGCCAGCAGCGTAAGGACAGGTTCTGGAAACACCATATATTTT. This translates into CASSVRTGSGNTIYF. The full variable domain, completed using reference TRBV7-2 and TRBJ1-3, is GAGVSQSPSNKVTEKGKDVELRCDPISGHTALYWYRQSLGQGLEFLIYFQGNSAPDKSGLPSDRFSAERTGGSVSTLTIQRTQQEDSAVYLCASSVRTGSGNTIYFGEGSWLTVV.

The rearrangement joins TRBV5-6 to TRBJ2-1; D remains unclear. The germline V and J ends were trimmed by 4 bases and 0 bases, with 5 bases remaining between them. This CDR3 comprises 13 residues. Germline V gene data show CDR1 as SGHDT and CDR2 as YYEEEE. The CDR3 here is CASSLGSYNEQFF. Here the CDR3 DNA reads TGTGCCAGCAGCCTGGGCTCCTACAATGAGCAGTTCTTC.

The J gene is TRBJ1-1, the V gene TRBV5-6; 8 bases fit TRBD1. Germline values: CDR1 SGHDT, CDR2 YYEEEE. This CDR3 spans 14 amino acids. The V and J ends lost 2 bases and 1 base, in that order; junction bases with no gene match: 1. The CDR3 protein is CASSFGQGNTEAFF. The CDR3 coding sequence is TGTGCCAGCAGCTTCGGACAGGGGAACACTGAAGCTTTCTTT.

The chain joins TRBV9 to TRBJ1-2, with no clear D. This CDR3 is 15 amino acids long. With 0 bases removed from V and 4 bases from J, the gap between germline ends came to 13 bases. The germline V gene has CDR1 SGDLS and CDR2 YYNGEE. The CDR3 loop reads CASSVGVGETYGYTF. The CDR3 bases are TGTGCCAGCAGCGTAGGTGTAGGAGAAACCTATGGCTACACCTTC.

The rearrangement joins TRBV5-4 to TRBJ1-2, with TRBD1 identical over 12 bases. Losses at the gene ends were 3 bases for V and 7 bases for J; bases not matched to a gene: 7. The germline CDR1 and CDR2 sequences are SGHNT and YYREEE (reference sequence). This CDR3 is 15 amino acids long. The DNA of the CDR3 is TGTGCCAGCAGCTCGGGAGGGACAGGGGGCTCTGGCTACACCTTC. It yields the protein CASSSGGTGGSGYTF.

The chain links TRBV7-9 to TRBJ1-3; 10 positions agree with TRBD1. The trim removed 4 bases at V and 5 bases at J, leaving 11 bases unmatched. There are 17 residues in the CDR3. CDR1 and CDR2 (germline): SEHNR, FQNEAQ (reference sequence). The CDR3 here is CASSSLRDRGGRNTIYF. CDR3 coding DNA: TGTGCCAGCAGCTCCCTCAGGGACAGGGGCGGTCGAAACACCATATATTTT.

The chain uses TRBV19 and TRBJ1-1, with D maybe TRBD1 (6 bases). V lost 6 bases, J lost 3 bases, and 8 bases lay in between. The CDR3 runs 12 residues. Germline V lookup: CDR1 LNHDA, CDR2 SQIVND (reference sequence). The CDR3 region is CASRAGDTEAFF. CDR3 nucleotides: TGTGCCAGTAGGGCAGGGGACACTGAAGCTTTCTTT.

This clone appeared once. CDR3 DNA: TGTGCCAGCAGGACAGGTCCCTTCTCTGGAAACACCATATATTTT. As protein: CASRTGPFSGNTIYF. The rearrangement uses TRBV6-5 and TRBJ1-3; D possibly corresponds to TRBD1 (6 bases). The V end lost 6 bases, the J end lost 0 bases, and 12 bases lay between the germline ends. The V gene's germline CDR1 is MNHEY and CDR2 SVGAGI. The length of the CDR3 is 15 residues.